This TCR beta chain appears in the sequencing data of a study of T-cell memory formation after mild COVID-19. Notes on the study in general: Unconfirmed was the SARS-CoV-2 specificity of second-wave clones that peaked on day 37.

Using constant-segment primers, 5'RACE produced TCR alpha and TCR beta cDNA libraries carrying sample barcodes and UMIs. TCRdb called the 5' RACE reads again in MiXCR, with one record for every CDR3 protein. The sample lists 550,000 to 700,000 distinct CDR3 sequences; 17% were seen once. V was pared by 4 bases and J by 0 bases, with 12 bases of the junction left unmatched. The length of the CDR3 is 19 residues. Germline V CDR1 and CDR2: MGHRA, YSYEKL. Regarding this clonotype: Its antigen is undetermined.

The chain recombines TRBV4-1 with TRBJ2-6; 7 bases match TRBD2. The clonotype originates from an adult woman who had mild COVID-19 (a few samples of this study predate the infection). Cell type and time point are not known. Material: PBMCs or a T cell subset sorted from them (not recorded which). CDR3 amino acids: CASSPQAGEDTSGANVLTF. The CDR3 nucleotides read TGCGCCAGCAGCCCCCAGGCGGGGGAGGACACCTCTGGGGCCAACGTCCTGACTTTC.